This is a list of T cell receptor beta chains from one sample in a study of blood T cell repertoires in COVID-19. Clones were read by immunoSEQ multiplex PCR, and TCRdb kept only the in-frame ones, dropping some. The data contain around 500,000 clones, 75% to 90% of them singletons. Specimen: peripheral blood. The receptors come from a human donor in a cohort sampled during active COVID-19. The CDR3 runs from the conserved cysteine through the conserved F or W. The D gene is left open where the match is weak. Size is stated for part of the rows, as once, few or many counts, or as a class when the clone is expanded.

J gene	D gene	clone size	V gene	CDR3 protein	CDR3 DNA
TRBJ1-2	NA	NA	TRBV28	CASSLYVGVYGYTF	TGTGCCAGCAGTTTATATGTGGGAGTCTATGGCTACACCTTC
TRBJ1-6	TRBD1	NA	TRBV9	CASSVSGGAYSPLHF	TGTGCCAGCAGCGTATCAGGGGGCGCGTACTCACCCCTCCACTTT
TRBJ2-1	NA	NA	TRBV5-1	CASSSDSSYNEQFF	TGCGCCAGCAGCTCCGACAGCTCCTACAATGAGCAGTTCTTC
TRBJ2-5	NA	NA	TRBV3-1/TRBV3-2	CASSQDTGFQETQYF	TGTGCCAGCAGCCAAGATACGGGGTTCCAAGAGACCCAGTACTTC
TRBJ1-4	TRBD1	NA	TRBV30	CAWSANRGMEKLFF	TGTGCCTGGAGTGCCAACAGGGGAATGGAAAAACTGTTTTTT
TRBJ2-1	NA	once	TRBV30	CAWADRPSFNEQFF	TGTGCCTGGGCCGACAGGCCATCTTTCAATGAGCAGTTCTTC
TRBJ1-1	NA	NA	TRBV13	CASSANLNTEAFF	TGTGCCAGCAGCGCGAATTTAAACACTGAAGCTTTCTTT
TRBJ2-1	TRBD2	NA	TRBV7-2	CASSPGLAGGPFEQFF	TGTGCCAGCAGCCCGGGACTAGCGGGAGGGCCGTTTGAGCAGTTCTTC
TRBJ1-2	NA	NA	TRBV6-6	CASSFTDDNYGYTF	TGTGCCAGCAGTTTTACAGACGATAACTATGGCTACACCTTC
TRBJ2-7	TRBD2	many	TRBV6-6	CASSPEPGLGYEQYF	TGTGCCAGCAGCCCCGAGCCCGGACTAGGCTACGAGCAGTACTTC
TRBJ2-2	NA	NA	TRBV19	CASSSEGTGELFF	TGTGCCAGTAGTTCCGAGGGAACCGGGGAGCTGTTTTTT
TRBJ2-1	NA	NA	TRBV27	CASRGLSSYNEQFF	TGTGCCAGCAGGGGCCTGAGCTCCTACAATGAGCAGTTCTTC
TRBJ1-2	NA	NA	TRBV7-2	CASSLAASGIYGYTF	TGTGCCAGCAGCTTAGCGGCTTCGGGGATCTATGGCTACACCTTC
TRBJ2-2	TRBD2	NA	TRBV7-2	CASSSYGLAGGSGELFF	TGTGCCAGCAGCTCGTACGGACTAGCGGGAGGCTCCGGGGAGCTGTTTTTT
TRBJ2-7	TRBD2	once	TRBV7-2	CASSPGLVSHEQYF	TGTGCCAGCAGCCCGGGACTAGTCTCCCACGAGCAGTACTTC
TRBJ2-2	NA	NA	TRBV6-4	CASSDHGDTGELFF	TGTGCCAGCAGTGACCACGGGGACACCGGGGAGCTGTTTTTT
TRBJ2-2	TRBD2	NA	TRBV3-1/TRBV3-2	CASSLGSGRGTGELFF	TGTGCCAGCAGCCTAGGTAGCGGGAGAGGTACCGGGGAGCTGTTTTTT
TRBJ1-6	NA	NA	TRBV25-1	CASSAHRDYNSPLHF	TGTGCCAGCAGTGCCCACAGGGACTATAATTCACCCCTCCACTTT
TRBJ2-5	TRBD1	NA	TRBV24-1	CATSDARGQGLGETQYF	TGTGCCACCAGTGACGCCCGGGGACAGGGCCTTGGAGAGACCCAGTACTTC
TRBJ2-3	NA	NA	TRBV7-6	CASSLVTPTQYF	TGTGCCAGCAGCTTAGTCACTCCTACGCAGTATTTT
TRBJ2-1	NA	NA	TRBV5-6	CASSPLAGSSYNEQFF	TGTGCCAGCAGCCCCCTGGCGGGGAGCTCCTACAATGAGCAGTTCTTC
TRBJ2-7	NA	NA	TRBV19	CASSIGTPYEQYF	TGTGCCAGTAGTATTGGGACACCCTACGAGCAGTACTTC
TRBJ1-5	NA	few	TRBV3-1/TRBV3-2	CASSLGGGRNQPQHF	TGTGCCAGCAGCCTCGGGGGGGGACGTAATCAGCCCCAGCATTTT
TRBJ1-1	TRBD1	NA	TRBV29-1	CSGGQDRGGTEAFF	TGCAGCGGAGGACAGGACCGGGGGGGGACTGAAGCTTTCTTT
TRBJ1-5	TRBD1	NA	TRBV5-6	CASSPGTGRSNQPQHF	TGTGCCAGCAGCCCGGGGACAGGGCGAAGCAATCAGCCCCAGCATTTT